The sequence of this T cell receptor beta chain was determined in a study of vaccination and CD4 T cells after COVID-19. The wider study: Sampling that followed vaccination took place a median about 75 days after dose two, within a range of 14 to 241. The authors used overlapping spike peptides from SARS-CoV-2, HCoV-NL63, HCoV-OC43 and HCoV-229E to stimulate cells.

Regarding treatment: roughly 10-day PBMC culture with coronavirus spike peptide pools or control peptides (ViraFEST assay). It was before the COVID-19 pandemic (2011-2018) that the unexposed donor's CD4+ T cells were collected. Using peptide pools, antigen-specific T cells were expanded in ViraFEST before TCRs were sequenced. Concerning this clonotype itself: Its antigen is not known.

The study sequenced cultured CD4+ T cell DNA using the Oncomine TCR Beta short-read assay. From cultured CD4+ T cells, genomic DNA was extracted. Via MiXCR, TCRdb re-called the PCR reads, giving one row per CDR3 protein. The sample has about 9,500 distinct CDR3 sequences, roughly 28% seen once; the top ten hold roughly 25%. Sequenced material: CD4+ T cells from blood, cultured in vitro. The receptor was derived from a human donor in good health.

Here the CDR3 DNA reads TGTGCCAGTAGTTCCGAGACAGGGGATGAGCAGTTCTTC. Its translation: CASSSETGDEQFF. This rearrangement joins TRBV19 to TRBJ2-1; 8 bases agree with TRBD1. The CDR3 contains 13 residues. Germline CDR1 reads LNHDA; CDR2 reads SQIVND (reference sequence). The V segment lost 5 bases and the J segment 8 bases; nucleotides outside the gene matches: 5.